Presented here are 29 T cell receptor beta chains from one specimen sequenced in a study of blood T cell repertoires in COVID-19. TCRdb's copy holds only in-frame clones and misses some; the assay was immunoSEQ multiplex PCR. This repertoire shows about 220,000 clones, 80% found once; its top ten account for roughly 13%. The sequenced material came from peripheral blood. The receptors were sampled from a human donor in a cohort sampled during active COVID-19.

The chain couples TRBV18 to TRBJ2-1; 12 nucleotides align to TRBD2. Germline CDR1 is KGHSH and CDR2 is LQKENI. The CDR3 covers 17 residues. V shed 2 bases, J shed 0 bases, and the junction held 2 bases outside the gene matches. CDR3 residues: CASSPVTSGSSYNEQFF. CDR3 DNA: TGTGCCAGCTCACCAGTGACTAGCGGGAGCTCCTACAATGAGCAGTTCTTC.

This CDR3 is CASSRGGGYEQYF. Here the CDR3 DNA reads TGTGCCAGTAGTAGAGGGGGCGGGTACGAGCAGTACTTC. The rearrangement links TRBV19 to TRBJ2-7, with 7 bases that match TRBD1. After removal of 4 bases from V and 4 bases from J, the junction contained 4 bases not matched to a gene. The germline V gene encodes CDR1 LNHDA and CDR2 SQIVND (reference sequence). The CDR3 length is 13 residues.

The chain combines TRBV28 with TRBJ2-5, with D unresolved. The germline V gene encodes CDR1 MDHEN and CDR2 SYDVKM. The CDR3 spans 10 residues. Trimming left V 8 bases short and J 7 bases short, with 8 bases between. CDR3 loop: CASLRGTQYF. In nucleotides, the CDR3 is TGTGCCAGCCTCAGAGGGACCCAGTACTTC.

CDR3 coding DNA: TGTGCCAGCAGTCTTAGGGGTGGAGGGGATCAGCCCCAGCATTTT. It is translated as CASSLRGGGDQPQHF. The chain employs TRBV7-2 and TRBJ1-5; D might be TRBD1 (5 bases). The CDR3 spans 15 residues. Germline assignment: CDR1 SGHTA and CDR2 FQGNSA. V was cut by 6 bases and J by 5 bases, with 17 bases left in between.

The rearrangement links TRBV4-1 to TRBJ2-7; D perhaps matches TRBD2 (5 bases). Germline assignment: CDR1 MGHRA and CDR2 YSYEKL. V was clipped by 2 bases and J by 1 base, with 15 bases between them. The length of the CDR3 is 16 residues. Written as DNA, the CDR3 is TGCGCCAGCAGCCAAAGTGGCGGACGGGAATCCTACGAGCAGTACTTC. Translation gives CASSQSGGRESYEQYF.

This clone was seen a few times. In nucleotides, the CDR3 is TGCAGCGCTGCCGGACAGGGGAGGAACGAGCAGTACTTC. As protein: CSAAGQGRNEQYF. The chain has TRBV29-1 and TRBJ2-7; 9 bases agree with TRBD1. The J segment lost 5 bases and the V segment lost 7 bases, leaving 9 bases of the junction unmatched. The CDR3 spans 13 residues. Germline CDR1 and CDR2: SQVTM and ANQGSEA.

Only one count was recorded for this clone. The chain combines TRBV11-2 with TRBJ1-4; D unresolved. Germline values: CDR1 SGHAT, CDR2 FQNNGV. This CDR3 is 14 amino acids long. V lost 5 bases and J lost 4, with 11 bases in between. CDR3 residues: CASSPSRGNEKLFF. The CDR3 DNA reads as TGTGCCAGCAGCCCCTCGCGGGGTAATGAAAAACTGTTTTTT.

The V gene is TRBV2, the J gene TRBJ2-1, with 7 bases fitting TRBD2. CDR1 is SNHLY, CDR2 FYNNEI, per germline. The V segment lost 8 bases and the J segment 4 bases; nucleotides outside the gene matches: 8. The CDR3 has 14 amino acids. The CDR3 region has the DNA TGTGCCAGCGAAACAGCGGGGATTTACAATGAGCAGTTCTTC. It encodes CASETAGIYNEQFF.

The chain uses TRBV6-5 and TRBJ2-5; D not resolved. V was pared by 2 bases and J by 1 base, with 11 bases between. This CDR3 contains 15 residues. Looked up from germline, CDR1 is MNHEY and CDR2 is SVGAGI. CDR3 nucleotides: TGTGCCAGCAGTTACCCCGACCAGGTCCAAGAGACCCAGTACTTC. This gives the protein CASSYPDQVQETQYF.

This rearrangement joins TRBV27 to TRBJ2-2; perhaps TRBD2 as D (6 bases). V lost 0 bases to trimming and J lost 4 bases, with 12 bases between them. This CDR3 region has 16 residues. Germline values: CDR1 MNHEY, CDR2 SMNVEV (reference sequence). The CDR3 spells CASSLSGGMGTGELFF. CDR3 sequence (DNA): TGTGCCAGCAGTTTATCGGGGGGTATGGGCACCGGGGAGCTGTTTTTT.

In DNA form, the CDR3 reads TGTGCCAGCAGCTCCGGGATGGGCCCCTTGGGCGAGCAGTACTTC. Protein: CASSSGMGPLGEQYF. The rearrangement joins TRBV6-6 to TRBJ2-7, with D possibly being TRBD2 (5 bases). The CDR3 has 15 amino acids. Trimming removed 6 bases at V and 6 bases at J, with 21 bases between. The germline V gene encodes CDR1 MNHNY and CDR2 SVGAGI (reference sequence).

This chain joins TRBV6-5 and TRBJ1-2; TRBD1 aligns across 9 bases. The V and J ends lost 6 bases and 5 bases, in that order; junction bases with no gene match: 10. CDR1 is MNHEY and CDR2 is SVGAGI in the germline V gene. The CDR3 runs 15 residues. CDR3 protein: CASSRLSDRGYGYTF. In DNA form, the CDR3 reads TGTGCCAGCAGCAGATTATCGGACAGGGGTTATGGCTACACCTTC.

V and J are TRBV11-3 and TRBJ2-7; D ambiguous. V was clipped by 1 base and J by 5 bases, with 6 bases between them. This CDR3 has 12 residues. Per the germline V gene, CDR1 is SGHNT and CDR2 is YENEEA. The CDR3 nucleotides read TGTGCCAGCAGCTTAGGCAGTAACGAGCAGTACTTC. Its protein product is CASSLGSNEQYF.

The chain uses TRBV6-1 and TRBJ2-7; tentative D call: TRBD2 (6 bases). This CDR3 is 14 amino acids long. Trimming removed 0 bases at V and 5 bases at J, with 11 bases between. CDR1 is MNHNS and CDR2 is SASEGT in the germline V gene. For the CDR3, the DNA is TGTGCCAGCAGTGAAGCGTTGGGGGGTCACGAGCAGTACTTC. It codes for CASSEALGGHEQYF.

The chain employs TRBV5-1 and TRBJ2-2; D not certain. The CDR3 runs 14 residues. V gave up 1 base and J gave up 7 bases, with 11 bases separating them. Looked up from germline, CDR1 is SGHRS and CDR2 is YFSETQ. The CDR3 region is CASSLTGTGGELFF. The DNA of the CDR3 is TGCGCCAGCAGCTTGACGGGTACGGGCGGGGAGCTGTTTTTT.

Ten or more counts support this clone. The chain uses TRBV27 and TRBJ2-2; no clear D gene. Trimming stripped 5 bases from V and 1 base from J, with 8 bases between. The CDR3 runs to 14 residues. CDR1 MNHEY and CDR2 SMNVEV come from the germline V gene (reference sequence). The CDR3 loop reads CASSLNRNTGELFF. The CDR3 DNA reads as TGTGCCAGCAGTCTTAACAGGAACACCGGGGAGCTGTTTTTT.

The chain joins TRBV5-6 to TRBJ2-7, with D possibly TRBD2 on 6 matching bases. Per the germline V gene, CDR1 is SGHDT and CDR2 is YYEEEE. The CDR3 spans 14 residues. The V gene lost 6 bases and the J gene lost 1 base, with 14 bases spanning the gap. CDR3 coding DNA: TGTGCCAGCACCAACTGGGGGAGGTCCTACGAGCAGTACTTC. Its protein is CASTNWGRSYEQYF.

The rearrangement uses TRBV24-1 and TRBJ1-2, with D unclear. Between the trimmed V and J ends, which lost 0 bases and 6 bases, there was a span of 4 bases. The CDR3 is 12 amino acids. Germline values: CDR1 KGHDR, CDR2 SFDVKD. The chain's CDR3 is CATSDLINGYTF. The CDR3 region has the DNA TGTGCCACCAGTGATTTGATTAATGGCTACACCTTC.

The chain joins TRBV21-1 to TRBJ1-1. TRBV21-1 is deemed a pseudogene. This CDR3 is 12 amino acids long. CDR3 coding DNA: TGTGCCAGCAGCCGGGTCAACACTGAAGCTTTCTTT. Its protein product is CASSRVNTEAFF.

This clone was picked up many times. The chain couples TRBV27 to TRBJ2-7; TRBD2 aligns across 11 bases. Germline V gives CDR1 MNHEY, CDR2 SMNVEV (reference sequence). The V and J ends lost 6 bases and 3 bases, in that order; junction bases with no gene match: 7. The CDR3 is made up of 15 amino acids. CDR3 DNA: TGTGCCAGCAGGCCCCGACTAGCGGGGCTCTACGAGCAGTACTTC. Protein sequence: CASRPRLAGLYEQYF.

In its sample, this clone was seen once. The chain employs TRBV19 and TRBJ2-1; 7 bases line up with TRBD2. Trimming took 2 bases from V and 4 from J; bases not matched to a gene: 11. The germline V gene encodes CDR1 LNHDA and CDR2 SQIVND (reference sequence). This CDR3 is built from 17 residues. The CDR3, as DNA: TGTGCCAGTAGTATAAATGAGGAGAGGGGAGGGTACAATGAGCAGTTCTTC. Amino acid sequence: CASSINEERGGYNEQFF. Filled out from reference TRBV19 and TRBJ2-1, the complete variable domain reads DGGITQSPKYLFRKEGQNVTLSCEQNLNHDAMYWYRQDPGQGLRLIYYSQIVNDFQKGDIAEGYSVSREKKESFPLTVTSAQKNPTAFYLCASSINEERGGYNEQFFGPGTRLTVL.

As DNA, the CDR3 is TGTGCCAGCAGCTTCACCTCGGGACTAGATTCTTTTGAGCAGTTCTTC. Protein sequence: CASSFTSGLDSFEQFF. V gene TRBV7-2 combines with J gene TRBJ2-1, with 8 bases matching TRBD2. The germline V gene has CDR1 SGHTA and CDR2 FQGNSA. With V trimmed by 3 bases and J by 9 bases, 13 bases remained unmatched. The CDR3 is 16 amino acids. The variable domain in full, completed from reference TRBV7-2 and TRBJ2-1, reads GAGVSQSPSNKVTEKGKDVELRCDPISGHTALYWYRQSLGQGLEFLIYFQGNSAPDKSGLPSDRFSAERTGGSVSTLTIQRTQQEDSAVYLCASSFTSGLDSFEQFFGPGTRLTVL.

The gene calls are TRBV6-2 or TRBV6-3 and TRBJ1-5; a possible D gene is TRBD1 (5 bases). The V end lost 4 bases, the J end lost 4 bases, and 5 bases lay between the germline ends. Germline assignment: CDR1 MNHEY and CDR2 SVGEGT. CDR3 length: 12 residues. Here the CDR3 reads CASSSGNQPQHF. CDR3 in DNA: TGTGCCAGCAGTTCAGGGAATCAGCCCCAGCATTTT.

This rearrangement joins TRBV7-2 to TRBJ2-2; D uncertain. Germline CDR1 SGHTA, CDR2 FQGNSA. V dropped 3 bases and J dropped 1 base, with 6 bases sitting between them. This CDR3 is 14 amino acids long. The CDR3 region has the DNA TGTGCCAGCAGCTTTAGCTGGAACACCGGGGAGCTGTTTTTT. Protein sequence: CASSFSWNTGELFF. The full variable domain, rest sourced from reference TRBV7-2 and TRBJ2-2, is GAGVSQSPSNKVTEKGKDVELRCDPISGHTALYWYRQSLGQGLEFLIYFQGNSAPDKSGLPSDRFSAERTGGSVSTLTIQRTQQEDSAVYLCASSFSWNTGELFFGEGSRLTVL.

The gene calls are TRBV11-2 and TRBJ1-6; the D gene is possibly TRBD1 (6 bases). The CDR3 length is 16 residues. Germline V gives CDR1 SGHAT, CDR2 FQNNGV. The V end lost 3 bases, the J end lost 0 bases, and 9 bases lay between the germline ends. Here the CDR3 reads CASSLQGSSYNSPLHF. Here the CDR3 DNA reads TGTGCCAGCAGCTTGCAGGGGAGCTCCTATAATTCACCCCTCCACTTT.

The chain uses TRBV9 and TRBJ2-2; D is undetermined. The V gene lost 0 bases and the J gene lost 0 bases, with 9 bases spanning the gap. There are 16 residues in the CDR3. The germline V gene encodes CDR1 SGDLS and CDR2 YYNGEE. The CDR3 sequence is CASSVVPTPNTGELFF. The CDR3 DNA reads as TGTGCCAGCAGCGTAGTCCCGACTCCGAACACCGGGGAGCTGTTTTTT.

There are a few counts of this clone. V is TRBV4-1 and J is TRBJ2-1, with TRBD2 identical over 10 bases. Losses at the gene ends were 4 bases for V and 8 bases for J; bases not matched to a gene: 17. Germline CDR1 MGHRA, CDR2 YSYEKL. The CDR3 contains 18 residues. DNA for the CDR3: TGCGCCAGCAGCCGTGTCCCGGGACTAGCGTTGAAGGGTGATGAGCAGTTCTTC. Translation gives CASSRVPGLALKGDEQFF.

This clone came up once. In nucleotides, the CDR3 is TGTGCCAGCAGCACTACTACAGGGCGCGAGCAGTACTTC. This gives the protein CASSTTTGREQYF. The chain combines TRBV3-1 (or the pseudogene TRBV3-2) with TRBJ2-7, with D possibly TRBD1 on 6 matching bases. The ends were cut back, 5 bases at V and 6 bases at J, with 14 bases in the middle. CDR3 size: 13 residues. CDR1 and CDR2 (germline): LGHDT, YNNKEL (reference sequence).

The chain uses TRBV5-1 and TRBJ2-1, with 14 positions matching TRBD2. The CDR3 is made up of 15 amino acids. Trimming at V came to 4 bases and at J to 6 bases, leaving 3 bases not matched to a gene. Germline V gives CDR1 SGHRS, CDR2 YFSETQ. The CDR3 spells CASSPGTSGSNEQFF. As DNA, the CDR3 is TGCGCCAGCAGCCCCGGGACTAGCGGGAGCAATGAGCAGTTCTTC.